This T cell receptor beta chain stems from a study of molecular identifiers for immune sequencing clone quantification. In this sample, this clonotype turned up a few times. The CDR3 contains 15 residues. V was cut by 4 bases and J by 2 bases, with 13 bases left in between. The germline V gene encodes CDR1 MNHEY and CDR2 SVGEGT. TCRdb reprocessed the PCR reads via MiXCR and lists one record per CDR3 protein. This table has some 94,000 distinct CDR3 sequences, around a quarter appearing once. The chain uses TRBV6-2 or TRBV6-3 and TRBJ2-3; D may match TRBD1 or TRBD2 (5 bases each). This receptor was identified in a human donor in good health. Some libraries in this study had Jurkat cell RNA spiked in. Sequenced: naive CD8+ T cells from blood, with Jurkat cell RNA spiked in. Described subset: FACS-sorted CD8+CD4-CCR7+CD45RA+ naive T cells. The CDR3 DNA is TGTGCCAGCAGTTTAGACGGGACGCACACAGATACGCAGTATTTT. Protein sequence: CASSLDGTHTDTQYF.